This record looks at one T cell receptor beta chain sequence and its context. The CDR3 sequence is 14 residues long. Trimming cost V 3 bases and J 3 bases; bases outside gene matches: 5. Germline assignment: CDR1 SGHVS and CDR2 FQNEAQ. Original processing methods: Estimates of nucleated cell counts were drawn from the amplification of reference gene primers. TCRdb's table, derived via immunoSEQ multiplex PCR, lists solely in-frame clones and lacks some. The V and J calls and clone size come from that table; D and trimming were worked out from the DNA. The sample lists about 150,000 clones, about nine tenths occurring once. This entry comes from a study of blood T cell repertoires in COVID-19.

The sequenced sample consisted of peripheral blood. The chain couples TRBV7-8 to TRBJ2-7, with 7 bases aligning to TRBD1. This TCR was recovered from an older woman with active or convalescent COVID-19. CDR3 sequence: CASSFRDSDYEQYF. CDR3 sequence (DNA): TGTGCCAGCAGCTTCCGGGACAGCGACTACGAGCAGTACTTC.